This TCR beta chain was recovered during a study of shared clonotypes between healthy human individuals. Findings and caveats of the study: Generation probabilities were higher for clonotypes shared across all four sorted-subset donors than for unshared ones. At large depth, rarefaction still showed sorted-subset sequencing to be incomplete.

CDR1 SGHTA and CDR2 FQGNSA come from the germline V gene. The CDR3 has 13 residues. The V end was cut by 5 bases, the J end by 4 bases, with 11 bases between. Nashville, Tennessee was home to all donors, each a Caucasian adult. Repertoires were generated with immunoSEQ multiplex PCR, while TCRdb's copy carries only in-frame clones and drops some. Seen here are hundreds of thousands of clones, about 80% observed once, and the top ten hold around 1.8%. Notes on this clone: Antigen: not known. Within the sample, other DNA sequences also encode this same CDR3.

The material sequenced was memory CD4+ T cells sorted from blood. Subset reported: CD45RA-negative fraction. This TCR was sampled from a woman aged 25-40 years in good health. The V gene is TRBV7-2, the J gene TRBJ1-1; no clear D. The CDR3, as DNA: TGTGCCAGCAGCCTTGAAGAGGGCACTGAAGCTTTCTTT. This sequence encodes CASSLEEGTEAFF.